Shown below are 9 T cell receptor beta chains from a single sample sequenced in a study of identical twins. TCRdb re-called the 5' RACE reads through MiXCR, storing one row per CDR3 protein. The data show 1.5 million to 2 million distinct CDR3 sequences, with more than 30% seen just once and under 0.35% held by the top ten. Sequencing was done on a sample of cord blood. Receptors originate from a newborn girl in good health.

This clonotype was recorded a few times. The CDR3 here is CASSQDPGGATYNEQFF. For the CDR3, the DNA is TGCGCCAGCAGCCAAGATCCCGGGGGGGCGACCTACAATGAGCAGTTCTTC. The chain combines TRBV4-1 with TRBJ2-1; 8 bases align to TRBD2. The germline gives CDR1 MGHRA, CDR2 YSYEKL. The CDR3 covers 17 residues. V shed 0 bases and J 2 bases; nucleotides not matched to a gene: 6.

This sequence joins TRBV2 and TRBJ2-5, with D possibly being TRBD2 (6 bases). V dropped 6 bases and J dropped 2 bases, with 16 bases sitting between them. This CDR3 contains 15 residues. Looked up from germline, CDR1 is SNHLY and CDR2 is FYNNEI. The CDR3 protein is CASRRPRLEQETQYF. Written as DNA, the CDR3 is TGTGCCAGCAGGAGGCCGAGACTAGAACAAGAGACCCAGTACTTC.

This clonotype occurred a few times. V usage is TRBV10-3 and J usage is TRBJ2-7; the match to TRBD1 covers 11 bases. CDR3 length: 13 residues. V was pared by 8 bases and J by 2 bases, with 2 bases of the junction left unmatched. Looked up from germline, CDR1 is ENHRY and CDR2 is SYGVKD. CDR3 loop: CAIGTGGAYEQYF. The CDR3 nucleotides are TGTGCCATCGGGACAGGGGGGGCCTACGAGCAGTACTTC.

This clonotype was detected a few times. The V call is TRBV4-2, the J call TRBJ2-4; 11 positions agree with TRBD2. Unmatched junction bases numbered 6, after V lost 0 bases and J lost 2 bases. CDR1 is LGHNA and CDR2 is YNFKEQ in the germline V gene. This CDR3 has 18 amino acids. CDR3 DNA sequence: TGTGCCAGCAGCCAAGAACTAGCGGGGGCCGCCCCCAAAAACATTCAGTACTTC. This sequence encodes CASSQELAGAAPKNIQYF.

This chain connects TRBV30 to TRBJ1-2; maybe TRBD1 (5 bases). This CDR3 contains 13 residues. V lost 3 bases and J lost 6, with 14 bases in between. The germline V gene has CDR1 GTSNPN and CDR2 SVGIG (reference sequence). Written as DNA, the CDR3 is TGTGCCTGGAGGTTAGGGGCCTCCAATGGCTACACCTTC. Protein sequence: CAWRLGASNGYTF. Based on the CDR3 plus reference TRBV30 and TRBJ1-2, the full variable domain is SQTIHQWPATLVQPVGSPLSLECTVEGTSNPNLYWYRQAAGRGLQLLFYSVGIGQISSEVPQNLSASRPQDRQFILSSKKLLLSDSGFYLCAWRLGASNGYTFGSGTRLTVV.

This clonotype was found a few times. A read error may produce the germline difference seen at one junction end. This chain uses TRBV2 with TRBJ2-3, with D unclear. The CDR3 covers 12 residues. Per the germline V gene, CDR1 is SNHLY and CDR2 is FYNNEI. The CDR3 sequence is CASSGSADAQYF. The CDR3 DNA reads TGTGCCAGCAGTGGGTCGGCAGATGCGCAGTATTTT.

This clonotype was counted many times. The chain combines TRBV25-1 with TRBJ1-2; D not certain. Trimming stripped 4 bases from V and 8 bases from J, with 8 bases between. The CDR3 has 11 residues. The germline V gene encodes CDR1 MGHDK and CDR2 SYGVNS. Here the CDR3 reads CASSAVSGYTF. CDR3 DNA sequence: TGTGCCAGCAGTGCGGTTAGCGGCTACACCTTC.

This rearrangement joins TRBV7-2 to TRBJ2-7; D ambiguous. Germline V gene lookup returns CDR1 SGHTA and CDR2 FQGNSA. This CDR3 has 14 amino acids. Deletions cut 1 base from V and 7 bases from J, with 14 bases between. DNA of the CDR3: TGTGCCAGCAGCTTAGTGGTTTTTTCGGAGGAGCAGTACTTC. Residues: CASSLVVFSEEQYF.

There are a few counts of this clonotype. This sequence joins TRBV5-8 and TRBJ1-2, with 9 nucleotides matching TRBD1. The CDR3 sequence is 15 residues long. The trim removed 9 bases at V and 2 bases at J, leaving 11 bases unmatched. CDR1 and CDR2 from the germline V gene are SGHTS and YDEGEE. This chain's CDR3 is CAIDRGKVRNYGYTF. DNA of the CDR3: TGTGCCATCGACAGGGGGAAAGTTCGAAACTATGGCTACACCTTC.